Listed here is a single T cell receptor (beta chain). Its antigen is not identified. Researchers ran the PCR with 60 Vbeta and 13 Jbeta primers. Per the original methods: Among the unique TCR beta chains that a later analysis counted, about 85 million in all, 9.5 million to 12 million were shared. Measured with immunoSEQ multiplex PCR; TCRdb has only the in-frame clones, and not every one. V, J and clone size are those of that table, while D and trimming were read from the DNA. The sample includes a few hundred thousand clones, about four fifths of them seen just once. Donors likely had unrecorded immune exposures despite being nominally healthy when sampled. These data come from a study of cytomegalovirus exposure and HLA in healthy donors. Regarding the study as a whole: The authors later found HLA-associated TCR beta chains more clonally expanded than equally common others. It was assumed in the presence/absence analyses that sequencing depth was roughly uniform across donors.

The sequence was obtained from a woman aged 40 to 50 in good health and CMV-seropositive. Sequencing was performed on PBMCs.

The CDR3 loop is CASSGTGLMNTEAFF. The CDR3 DNA is TGTGCCAGCAGTGGTACAGGGTTGATGAACACTGAAGCTTTCTTT. The V and J genes are TRBV6-6 and TRBJ1-1; possibly TRBD1 for D (6 bases). The CDR3 consists of 15 residues. In germline, CDR1 is MNHNY, CDR2 SVGAGI (reference sequence). Trimming took 5 bases from V and 0 from J, leaving 13 bases between them.